This T cell receptor (beta chain) was obtained from a study of blood T cell repertoires in COVID-19 (dated by TCRdb to the early 2020s). Broadly, across the study: The collaborator samples originated in the United States, Italy and Spain and spanned the acute and convalescent phases of COVID-19. The prospective study material was composed of cDNA or gDNA derived from T cells, B-cell-depleted T cells, or PBMCs. Deeply sampled blood TCRbeta repertoires from subjects exposed to, actively infected with, or recovered from COVID-19 were included in the dataset. The repertoires were released in a freely available public database intended as a resource for research on the immune response to SARS-CoV-2. The samples were drawn from two sources: the first 160 participants of the ongoing ImmuneRACE study, and 1,200 or so subjects contributed by 6 global collaborators. Sample metadata almost always included a de-identified subject ID, COVID-19 status, age in years and sex. Where available, HLA class I and class II types were taken from metadata supplied by the sample provider and were not determined by assay-based typing. Paper-wide results and their limitations: The amount of clinical and demographic metadata varied by source and participant and was provided uncurated.

Points on this clone: The antigen it binds to is not known. The record has no base qualities; no much larger clone is one base away.

Enrolling through a virtual design, the prospective study's participants ranged in age from roughly 18 to 89 years and lived across roughly 24 United States geographic areas. In the prospective study, cohorts were assigned on the basis of participant-reported clinical history obtained from a screening survey and a study questionnaire. Recovered participants in ImmuneRACE Cohort 3 were defined as having two consecutive negative NP/OP PCR tests, clearance from a healthcare professional, or resolution of symptoms. In the prospective study, mobile phlebotomists collected whole blood, serum and a nasopharyngeal or oropharyngeal swab from each participant. Prospective study participants could optionally give additional blood draws and questionnaires over an approximately two-month period. Prospective study blood samples were shipped either frozen or at room temperature before DNA extraction. V and J lose 3 bases and 6 bases, and a span of 12 bases separates them. CDR1 LNHNV and CDR2 YYDKDF were looked up in the germline V gene (reference sequence). From cysteine to phenylalanine, the CDR3 is 15 amino acids long. Kept here is only the CDR3 DNA, which spans 45 bases and is read in frame from base 1.

TCRbeta CDR3 regions were amplified from genomic DNA by means of the immunoSEQ Assay, a bias-controlled multiplex PCR. The paper's processing steps were these. The number of nucleated cells in each sample was estimated by amplification of reference gene primers within the assay. To quantify the absolute abundance of each unique TCRbeta CDR3 rearrangement, sequence reads were collapsed and filtered. For each sample, productive Simpson clonality was calculated as the square root of Simpson's diversity index over productive rearrangements. TCRdb provides this immuneACCESS table in a form limited to in-frame rearrangements. Some clones are lacking; in checked studies, under half of them reflect an unresolved V gene, and why the rest are absent is not known. V and J calls and clone size are copied from that table; D and trimming were computed from the DNA. Here the sample has about 330,000 clones; 88% occur a single time. The biggest ten clones account for less than 5.5% of the sample.

This clonotype was obtained from a man aged 30 to 39 who had recovered from COVID-19. This chain is built from TRBV15 and TRBJ1-6; D gene: possibly TRBD1, on 6 matching bases. Source material: PBMCs or T cells enriched from blood (not recorded which). The base sequence is TGTGCCACCAGCAGGGGACATCCCTTTAATTCACCCCTCCACTTT. Its protein product is CATSRGHPFNSPLHF. When the CDR3 is completed using the reference TRBV15 and TRBJ1-6 genes on either side, the full variable domain is DAMVIQNPRYQVTQFGKPVTLSCSQTLNHNVMYWYQQKSSQAPKLLFHYYDKDFNNEADTPDNFQSRRPNTSFCFLDIRSPGLGDTAMYLCATSRGHPFNSPLHFGNGTRLTVT.